This T cell receptor (beta chain) was observed in a study of siplizumab effects on memory and regulatory T cells (dated by TCRdb to about 2019). A note on the overall study: The study examined how the anti-CD2 antibody siplizumab affects alloreactive T-cell subsets in allogeneic mixed lymphocyte reactions built from human PBMCs.

The method behind the library was the immunoSEQ multiplex PCR assay. About 10^5 TCR templates per sample were assayed by the deep sequencing platform. Genomic DNA extracted from sorted T cells was used for TCRbeta CDR3 sequencing. As for the authors' bioinformatics: Clonal analysis of TCRbeta CDR3 data was done in the R programming language. Comparing unstimulated samples against CFSE-low samples taken after the reaction was how alloreactive CD4+ and CD8+ clones were defined. Alloreactive CD4+ clones were assigned to regulatory or non-regulatory origin by matching sequences to sorted unstimulated Treg and non-Treg repertoires. TCRdb holds this immuneACCESS table with in-frame rearrangements only. Some clones are missing; in checked studies, unresolved V genes explain under half, and the rest has no known cause. Clone size and the V and J calls come from that table; the DNA yielded D and trimming. The sample table lists 70,000 or so clones, about 90% of them with a count of one. The ten most abundant clones make up over 25% of the sample.

A word on this clone: Its specific antigen is unknown. No clone much larger than this one lies a single base away; base qualities are absent.

The cysteine opens and the phenylalanine closes a CDR3 of 11 amino acids. Left in the record is the CDR3 DNA by itself, 33 bases read in frame from the first base. V drops 3 bases and J drops 6 bases, leaving 6 bases in between. CDR1 and CDR2, per the germline V gene, are SNHLY and FYNNEI. What the authors observed across the whole study: Whether proliferating Tregs from siplizumab cultures actually had suppressive function was not functionally confirmed. Siplizumab significantly reduced the cumulative frequency of alloreactive sequences traceable to unstimulated CD4+ memory T cells. A naive or memory phenotype could not be assigned to roughly 75-95% of proliferating CD4+ or CD8+ clones. Among mappable alloreactive CD4+ clones, an average Treg-derived fraction of around 71% was observed with siplizumab, compared with roughly 28% in control reactions. Because sequences at frequencies below about 10^-5 were poorly captured, only a minor fraction of alloreactive clones could be mapped back to unstimulated subsets. Compared with memory T cells, unstimulated naive T cells appeared more diverse, and naive cells seemed to make a substantial contribution to the alloresponse.

Sorted unstimulated T cells and proliferating T cells recovered from mixed lymphocyte reactions were subjected to TCRbeta CDR3 sequencing. Fresh whole blood from fewer than 11 HLA-typed healthy donors was used to isolate PBMCs. This receptor was obtained from a human donor in good health. The rearranged segments are TRBV2 and TRBJ2-7; the D gene is unclear. Sequencing was carried out using CD8+ T cells sorted from blood. At the DNA level, the sequence is TGTGCCAGCAGTGATAACCGCGAGCAGTACTTC. This encodes CASSDNREQYF.